A single sample is the source of the 14 T cell receptor beta chains below, sequenced in a study of OX40 agonist ivuxolimab in advanced cancers. The method was immunoSEQ multiplex PCR; TCRdb's version includes in-frame clones alone and lacks a portion of them. The sample includes more than 60,000 clones, approximately 92% of them seen just once. This specimen was CD4+ or CD8+ T cells sorted from blood, taken in a trial of the OX40 agonist ivuxolimab. All receptors come from an adult with an advanced solid tumor such as melanoma, head and neck, liver or kidney cancer.

This clone was recorded once. V gene TRBV5-4 combines with J gene TRBJ1-2; 7 bases match TRBD1. Germline CDR1 and CDR2: SGHNT and YYREEE (reference sequence). V shed 3 bases, J shed 2 bases, and the junction held 10 bases outside the gene matches. The CDR3 sequence is 16 residues long. The CDR3 loop reads CASSYDREGFNYGYTF. The CDR3 DNA follows: TGTGCCAGCAGCTACGACAGGGAAGGTTTCAACTATGGCTACACCTTC.

The chain is built from TRBV27 and TRBJ1-2; D is possibly TRBD1 (5 bases). Trimming cost V 7 bases and J 4 bases, with 13 bases left between them. Germline V gives CDR1 MNHEY, CDR2 SMNVEV (reference sequence). The CDR3 length is 13 residues. The CDR3 sequence: CASTDGGGYGYTF. The DNA of the CDR3 is TGTGCCAGCACGGACGGGGGGGGCTATGGCTACACCTTC.

The gene calls are TRBV27 and TRBJ2-7; no definite D call. The V end was cut by 0 bases, the J end by 6 bases, with 21 bases between. The CDR3 sequence is 17 residues long. The V gene's germline CDR1 is MNHEY and CDR2 SMNVEV (reference sequence). The CDR3 reads CASSLSAPSTPAPEQYF. CDR3 in DNA: TGTGCCAGCAGTTTATCCGCCCCGTCGACGCCCGCCCCCGAGCAGTACTTC.

This chain joins TRBV10-1 and TRBJ1-3; D not resolved. V lost 8 bases, J lost 0 bases, and 11 bases lay in between. In germline, CDR1 is WNHNN, CDR2 SYGVQD (reference sequence). The CDR3 has 14 amino acids. The CDR3 DNA reads as TGCGCCAGCTCCGACGATACCTCTGGAAACACCATATATTTT. As protein: CASSDDTSGNTIYF.

The V call is TRBV29-1, the J call TRBJ1-3; D ambiguous. The CDR3 sequence is 13 residues long. Germline CDR1 reads SQVTM; CDR2 reads ANQGSEA. V was cut by 7 bases and J by 0 bases, with 10 bases left in between. The CDR3 loop reads CSAVRISGNTIYF. The CDR3 bases are TGCAGCGCTGTACGTATCTCTGGAAACACCATATATTTT.

This clone was counted once. The V and J genes are TRBV6-5 and TRBJ2-7; 9 nucleotides agree with TRBD1. Germline assignment: CDR1 MNHEY and CDR2 SVGAGI. After removal of 4 bases from V and 5 bases from J, the junction contained 3 bases not matched to a gene. The CDR3 is 13 residues long. The CDR3 nucleotides are TGTGCCAGCAGTTTACAGGGGGCTAACGAGCAGTACTTC. It encodes CASSLQGANEQYF.

The chain links TRBV27 to TRBJ2-2; D perhaps matches TRBD2 (5 bases). V shed 5 bases and J shed 8 bases, with 12 bases lying between them. This CDR3 comprises 13 residues. Germline CDR1 MNHEY, CDR2 SMNVEV (reference sequence). The chain's CDR3 is CASSPSLAGELFF. The CDR3 DNA follows: TGTGCCAGCAGTCCATCCTTAGCGGGGGAGCTGTTTTTT.

The chain combines TRBV19 with TRBJ2-7; 8 bases align to TRBD1. The trim removed 5 bases at V and 5 bases at J, leaving 5 bases unmatched. The CDR3 sequence is 13 residues long. Germline CDR1 reads LNHDA; CDR2 reads SQIVND (reference sequence). Here the CDR3 DNA reads TGTGCCAGTAGTCCAGGGGGCATGAACGAGCAGTACTTC. Translating gives CASSPGGMNEQYF.

This clone was counted a few times. V gene TRBV30 combines with J gene TRBJ1-1; 7 bases are shared with TRBD1. V was clipped by 5 bases and J by 6 bases; unmatched bases: 12. The germline CDR1 and CDR2 sequences are GTSNPN and SVGIG (reference sequence). The CDR3 is 14 residues long. CDR3 protein: CAWSTTGFIAEAFF. The CDR3 DNA reads as TGTGCCTGGTCTACGACAGGGTTTATCGCTGAAGCTTTCTTT.

Here the CDR3 reads CASSSMNTEAFF. The CDR3 DNA sequence: TGTGCCAGCAGCTCAATGAACACTGAAGCTTTCTTT. This chain joins TRBV7-2 and TRBJ1-1; D gene uncertain. V lost 4 bases and J lost 0, with 3 bases in between. The length of the CDR3 is 12 residues. The germline V gene encodes CDR1 SGHTA and CDR2 FQGNSA.

The count of this clone is one. The rearrangement uses TRBV28 and TRBJ2-1; 12 bases align to TRBD2. This CDR3 has 16 amino acids. CDR1 and CDR2 (germline): MDHEN, SYDVKM. V dropped 6 bases and J dropped 8; count of bases not matched to a gene: 11. CDR3 region: CASSQYVTSGSDEQFF. CDR3 nucleotide sequence: TGTGCCAGCAGCCAATACGTGACTAGCGGGAGCGATGAGCAGTTCTTC.

J is TRBJ2-7 and V is TRBV14; D uncertain. Germline V gene sequence: CDR1 SGHDN, CDR2 FVKESK. Trimming removed 6 bases from V and 0 bases from J, with 12 bases in between. The CDR3 runs 14 residues. The CDR3 region is CASSRTTRSYEQYF. The DNA of the CDR3 is TGTGCCAGCAGTCGGACGACCCGCTCCTACGAGCAGTACTTC.

The chain links TRBV5-5 to TRBJ2-7, with D unresolved. Germline V gene sequence: CDR1 SGHKS, CDR2 YYEKEE (reference sequence). The V and J ends lost 2 bases and 7 bases respectively, with 16 bases between them. The CDR3 consists of 14 residues. The CDR3: CASSFDWASEEQYF. The CDR3 coding sequence is TGTGCCAGCAGCTTTGACTGGGCCTCGGAAGAGCAGTACTTC.

The chain uses TRBV5-1 and TRBJ1-2; 10 bases are shared with TRBD1. Germline CDR1 SGHRS, CDR2 YFSETQ. The CDR3 length is 15 residues. J was trimmed by 5 bases and V by 4 bases; bases with no gene match: 8. CDR3 in DNA: TGCGCCAGCAGCGCGGGACAGGGGACCCTTTATGGCTACACCTTC. Amino acid sequence: CASSAGQGTLYGYTF.